These 11 T cell receptor beta chains came from one sample sequenced in a study of T-cell reconstitution after alpha-beta-depleted transplantation in children. During its preparation, the TCRbeta library received unique molecular identifiers. MiXCR was run by TCRdb on the PCR reads, yielding one entry per CDR3 protein. Here the sample spans about 110,000 distinct CDR3 sequences, approximately 6.6% being singletons. The sequences come from PBMCs, mostly from graft donor cells, collected 360 days after TCRalphabeta/CD19-depleted stem cell transplant. The receptor source for this set is a male patient between 2 and 10 years old who had a stem cell transplant for acute lymphoblastic leukemia, so the T cells may come from the graft donor.

In regard to this clonotype: A read error may explain this, as a much larger clone is one base away. This chain links TRBV12-3 or TRBV12-4 with TRBJ2-7; 9 nucleotides agree with TRBD1. CDR3 length equals 15 residues. The V segment lost 8 bases and the J segment 6 bases; nucleotides outside the gene matches: 14. The CDR3 DNA reads as TGTGCCAGCCAACACGACAGGGGGGCGACCTTCGAGCAGTACTTC. Amino acids: CASQHDRGATFEQYF.

In its sample, this clonotype was seen a few times. This rearrangement joins TRBV7-9 to TRBJ2-7; 7 bases line up with TRBD2. J gave up 4 bases and V 4 bases, and 4 bases lay outside the gene matches. The V gene's germline CDR1 is SEHNR and CDR2 FQNEAQ (reference sequence). This CDR3 has 13 residues. CDR3 protein: CASSYRGEYEQYF. The CDR3 DNA reads as TGTGCCAGCAGCTATCGGGGGGAGTACGAGCAGTACTTC.

The table lists this clonotype with many counts. This chain links TRBV6-1 with TRBJ1-3, with D unresolved. The CDR3 spans 14 residues. The V gene lost 5 bases and the J gene lost 5 bases, with 13 bases spanning the gap. CDR1 and CDR2 (germline): MNHNS, SASEGT. This chain's CDR3 is CASSPGVGRNTIYF. In DNA form, the CDR3 reads TGTGCCAGCAGTCCCGGGGTCGGCAGAAACACCATATATTTT.

This clonotype was seen many times. The chain combines TRBV9 with TRBJ2-1, with unresolved D. Deletions cut 7 bases from V and 8 bases from J, with 4 bases between. From germline, CDR1 is SGDLS and CDR2 YYNGEE. CDR3 size: 9 residues. CDR3 sequence: CASGYEQFF. Here the CDR3 DNA reads TGTGCCAGCGGATATGAGCAGTTCTTC.

This chain links TRBV7-8 with TRBJ1-4, with TRBD1 as a possible D gene (6 bases). V lost 5 bases and J lost 8, with 18 bases in between. The CDR3 extends over 15 amino acids. Looked up from germline, CDR1 is SGHVS and CDR2 is FQNEAQ. The CDR3 spells CASSPQGFDREKLFF. The CDR3 region has the DNA TGTGCCAGCAGCCCTCAGGGGTTCGATCGGGAAAAACTGTTTTTT.

Concerning this clonotype itself: A junction boundary mismatches the germline segment, possibly from a read error. J is TRBJ1-3 and V is TRBV7-9; D gene ambiguous. The CDR3 runs to 12 residues. From germline, CDR1 is SEHNR and CDR2 FQNEAQ (reference sequence). The CDR3 coding sequence is TGTGCCAGCAGCTTAGAGGGCCGGCCACCGGATTTT. It is translated as CASSLEGRPPDF.

This clonotype has ten or more counts. The chain carries TRBV24-1 and TRBJ2-1; either TRBD1 or TRBD2 may fit D (5 bases each). Germline V gives CDR1 KGHDR, CDR2 SFDVKD. V was cut by 0 bases and J by 6 bases, with 17 bases left in between. The CDR3 has 17 amino acids. The CDR3 protein is CATSDLKGGGAINEQFF. The CDR3 bases are TGTGCCACCAGTGATTTGAAGGGTGGGGGAGCCATCAATGAGCAGTTCTTC.

This clonotype came up a few times. V is TRBV6-1 and J is TRBJ2-2; no clear D gene. This CDR3 comprises 13 residues. Germline CDR1 reads MNHNS; CDR2 reads SASEGT. The V and J ends lost 3 bases and 3 bases respectively, with 5 bases between them. This CDR3 reads CASSDPYTGELFF. The CDR3 nucleotides read TGTGCCAGCAGTGACCCTTACACCGGGGAGCTGTTTTTT.

This clonotype was seen ten or more times. This sequence joins TRBV12-3 or TRBV12-4 and TRBJ2-1, with 9 bases lining up with TRBD2. The V and J ends lost 11 bases and 8 bases, in that order; junction bases with no gene match: 7. This CDR3 contains 12 residues. CDR3 nucleotides: TGTGCCTCGGGCGGGAGGGACGATGAGCAGTTCTTC. Encoded protein: CASGGRDDEQFF.

This clonotype was counted a few times. This chain connects TRBV4-3 to TRBJ2-5, with D perhaps TRBD2 (6 bases). The ends were cut back, 0 bases at V and 4 bases at J, with 15 bases in the middle. The CDR3 loop spans 16 amino acids. Germline CDR1 and CDR2: LGHNA and YSLEER. As DNA, the CDR3 is TGCGCCAGCAGCCAAGAATCCGGGGGTTGGGTAGAGACCCAGTACTTC. It encodes CASSQESGGWVETQYF.

This clonotype was found many times. This rearrangement joins TRBV6-2 or TRBV6-3 to TRBJ2-7, with D perhaps TRBD1 (5 bases). V lost 4 bases to trimming and J lost 0 bases, with 10 bases between them. The germline V gene has CDR1 MNHEY and CDR2 SVGEGT. The CDR3 length is 14 residues. The CDR3 nucleotides read TGTGCCAGCAGTTCCAGGGTGTTCTCCTACGAGCAGTACTTC. It encodes CASSSRVFSYEQYF.